This section outlines one TCR beta chain sequence together with its context. The sample originates from a study of shared clonotypes between healthy human individuals. Here immunoSEQ multiplex PCR was the method, and the copy in TCRdb shows in-frame clones only, minus some. The sample has approximately 250,000 clones, just over 65% seen once; the top ten hold 11%. The receptor comes from a man aged 25-45 years in good health. Sequenced material: memory CD4+ T cells sorted from blood. As for subset: CD45RA-negative fraction.

Written as DNA, the CDR3 is TGCGCCAGCAGTGATTCCCGGGAGTCCGCCGGGGAGCTGTTTTTT. Translation gives CASSDSRESAGELFF. V and J are TRBV10-1 and TRBJ2-2, with D possibly TRBD2 on 6 matching bases. The CDR3 is made up of 15 amino acids. From germline, CDR1 is WNHNN and CDR2 SYGVQD (reference sequence). Trimming cost V 3 bases and J 6 bases, with 14 bases left between them.